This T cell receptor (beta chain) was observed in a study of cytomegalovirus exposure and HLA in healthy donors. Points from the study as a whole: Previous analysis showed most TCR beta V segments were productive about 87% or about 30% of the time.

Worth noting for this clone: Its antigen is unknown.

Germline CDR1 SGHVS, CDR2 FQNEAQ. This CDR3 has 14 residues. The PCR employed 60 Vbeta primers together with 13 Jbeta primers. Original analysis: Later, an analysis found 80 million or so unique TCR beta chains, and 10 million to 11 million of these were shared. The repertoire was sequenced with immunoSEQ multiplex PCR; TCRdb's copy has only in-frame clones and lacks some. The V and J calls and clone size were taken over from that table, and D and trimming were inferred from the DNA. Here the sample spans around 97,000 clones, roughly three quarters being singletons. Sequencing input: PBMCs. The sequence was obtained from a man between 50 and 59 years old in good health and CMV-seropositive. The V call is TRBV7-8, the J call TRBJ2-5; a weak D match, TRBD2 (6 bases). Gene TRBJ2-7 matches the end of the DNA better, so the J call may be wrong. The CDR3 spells CASSFAGSTYEQYF. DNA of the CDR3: TGTGCCAGCAGCTTTGCGGGATCTACCTACGAGCAGTACTTC.